This T cell receptor beta chain was found in a study of cytomegalovirus exposure and HLA in healthy donors. General study findings and limits: Researchers reported that a few CMV-associated chains were confirmed in vitro as CMV antigen-specific.

The data were produced by immunoSEQ multiplex PCR, yet TCRdb's version contains in-frame clones alone and is incomplete. The sample records 150,000 to 200,000 clones, roughly 84% being singletons. As for this clone: Its antigen is undetermined.

The CDR3 totals 12 residues. Germline CDR1 SEHNR, CDR2 FQNEAQ (reference sequence). Trimming left V 8 bases short and J 2 bases short, with 9 bases between. The chain recombines TRBV7-9 with TRBJ2-5; TRBD2 is a possible D gene (6 bases). The sample taken for sequencing was PBMCs. The sequence derives from a man between 18 and 35 years old in good health and CMV-seropositive. In DNA, the CDR3 is TGTGCCAGCGGGGGGTTACAAGAGACCCAGTACTTC. It encodes CASGGLQETQYF.